The clone carrying this T cell receptor (beta chain) was seen once. Its antigen remains unidentified. CDR3 length equals 15 residues. Germline CDR1 and CDR2: KGHSH and LQKENI. V gave up 6 bases and J gave up 0 bases, with 12 bases separating them. The data originate from a study of cytomegalovirus exposure and HLA in healthy donors. Turning to the study itself: A previous analysis identified 95 million to 130 million unique TCR beta sequences derived from around 200 million T cells. Findings and limits, study-wide: In a later analysis, an Asian-associated ancestry cluster reportedly showed fewer N-insertions than the roughly 700-donor mean. Later examination showed HLA-associated TCR beta chains had greater clonal expansion than equally common others.

Vbeta (60) and Jbeta (13) primers were used in the PCR. Sequencing used immunoSEQ multiplex PCR; TCRdb keeps in-frame clones, though not all of them. The repertoire holds over 85,000 clones, with approximately 64% as singletons. The chain uses TRBV18 and TRBJ1-3; TRBD1 might be the D (5 bases). This sequence originates from a human donor in good health. The material sequenced was PBMCs. The CDR3 DNA follows: TGTGCCAGCTCCGCCCAGGACAACTCTGGAAACACCATATATTTT. Translation: CASSAQDNSGNTIYF.